The next 18 T cell receptor beta chains were all read from a single sample in a study of prognosis after radiotherapy for stage I lung cancer. The authors amplified TCR beta CDR3 from genomic DNA using two-round multiplex PCR. Primers specific to each TRBV and TRBJ gene drove first-round PCR. From the multiplex PCR reads, TCRdb called clonotypes with MiXCR, one entry per CDR3 protein. The sample lists approximately 30,000 distinct CDR3 sequences, approximately 30% occurring once. The sequencing used PBMCs, collected before or after stereotactic body radiation therapy (not recorded which). These receptors originate from a donor over 45 with non-small cell lung cancer.

In this sample, this clonotype turned up a few times. The chain carries TRBV4-1 and TRBJ2-1; TRBD1 aligns across 9 bases. CDR3 size: 17 residues. V lost 1 base, J lost 4 bases, and 8 bases stayed unmatched. Looked up from germline, CDR1 is MGHRA and CDR2 is YSYEKL. CDR3 amino acids: CASSQGPPGTGYNEQFF. The DNA for the CDR3 is TGCGCCAGCAGCCAAGGGCCCCCCGGGACAGGGTACAATGAGCAGTTCTTC.

The chain is built from TRBV20-1 and TRBJ2-6; 13 bases agree with TRBD2. Trimming took 3 bases from V and 5 from J; bases not matched to a gene: 7. From germline, CDR1 is DFQATT and CDR2 SNEGSKA (reference sequence). The CDR3 contains 17 residues. Here the CDR3 reads CSASGGLAGSWANVLTF. CDR3 bases: TGCAGTGCTAGCGGGGGACTAGCGGGATCTTGGGCCAACGTCCTGACTTTC.

V is TRBV6-2 or TRBV6-3 and J is TRBJ1-1; 7 nucleotides align to TRBD1. From germline, CDR1 is MNHEY and CDR2 SVGEGT. With V trimmed by 5 bases and J by 4 bases, 13 bases remained unmatched. CDR3 size: 16 residues. CDR3: CASSQPGGSVSTEAFF. The CDR3 DNA reads TGTGCCAGCAGTCAACCAGGGGGTTCGGTCTCCACTGAAGCTTTCTTT.

For this clonotype: A single base is all that separates this from a far larger clone, so a read error is likely. The V call is TRBV6-5, the J call TRBJ1-2; no clear D. This CDR3 has 11 amino acids. V was pared by 3 bases and J by 6 bases, with 5 bases between. CDR1 and CDR2 from the germline V gene are MNHEY and SVGAGI. Written as DNA, the CDR3 is TGTGCCAGCAGTTATCGGGATGGCTACACCTTC. Translating it yields CASSYRDGYTF.

This clonotype was recorded many times. The V call is TRBV5-5, the J call TRBJ2-3; D may match TRBD1 or TRBD2 (5 bases each). The CDR3 has 13 residues. Trimming pared 0 bases from V and 6 bases from J, leaving 8 bases between. The V gene's germline CDR1 is SGHKS and CDR2 YYEKEE (reference sequence). The CDR3 region has the DNA TGTGCCAGCAGCTTGGTAGGGACGGATACGCAGTATTTT. Its protein is CASSLVGTDTQYF.

This clonotype was seen many times. The chain links TRBV28 to TRBJ2-1, with TRBD2 identical over 11 bases. The CDR3 has 17 residues. The germline V gene has CDR1 MDHEN and CDR2 SYDVKM. V gave up 5 bases and J gave up 7 bases; unmatched junction bases: 13. Here the CDR3 reads CASSPNRLAGGGNEQFF. The CDR3 DNA is TGTGCCAGCAGTCCCAACCGTCTAGCGGGAGGAGGGAATGAGCAGTTCTTC.

The sample holds many counts of this clonotype. This sequence joins TRBV5-1 and TRBJ2-3, with no clear D. Per the germline V gene, CDR1 is SGHRS and CDR2 is YFSETQ. Trimming left V 4 bases short and J 5 bases short, with 11 bases between. The CDR3 loop spans 13 amino acids. CDR3 loop: CASSIQVGDTQYF. CDR3 nucleotide sequence: TGCGCCAGCAGCATTCAGGTGGGAGATACGCAGTATTTT.

The genes are TRBV7-9 and TRBJ2-7, with 8 bases fitting TRBD2. The V segment lost 6 bases and the J segment 5 bases; nucleotides outside the gene matches: 9. This CDR3 spans 14 amino acids. In germline, CDR1 is SEHNR, CDR2 FQNEAQ (reference sequence). In nucleotides, the CDR3 is TGTGCCAGCAGTCCCCCCAGCGGGAGACACGAGCAGTACTTC. The encoded protein is CASSPPSGRHEQYF.

This clonotype has ten or more counts. The V gene is TRBV28, the J gene TRBJ2-4; TRBD2 might be the D (6 bases). The CDR3 consists of 13 residues. V was clipped by 8 bases and J by 7 bases, with 15 bases between them. Germline loops: CDR1 MDHEN, CDR2 SYDVKM. CDR3 coding DNA: TGTGCCAGCTCGACGGGAGTCTGGAACATTCAGTACTTC. As protein: CASSTGVWNIQYF.

This clonotype has a count of ten or more. The rearrangement uses TRBV12-3 or TRBV12-4 and TRBJ2-2; 9 bases align to TRBD2. J lost 1 base, V lost 3 bases, and 3 bases had no gene match. This CDR3 has 16 amino acids. CDR3 amino acids: CASSFRLAENTGELFF. Here the CDR3 DNA reads TGTGCCAGCAGTTTCCGACTAGCGGAGAACACCGGGGAGCTGTTTTTT.

This clonotype has ten or more counts. V is TRBV11-2 and J is TRBJ2-7; maybe TRBD2 (6 bases). Germline CDR1 and CDR2: SGHAT and FQNNGV. V lost 10 bases and J lost 2, with 18 bases in between. There are 14 residues in the CDR3. CDR3 in amino acids: CATPGGDPPYEQYF. The CDR3 nucleotides read TGTGCCACCCCGGGCGGGGACCCCCCCTACGAGCAGTACTTC.

The rearrangement links TRBV7-8 to TRBJ1-4; 8 positions agree with TRBD1. With 1 base clipped from V and 8 bases from J, the junction kept 3 bases outside the gene matches. Per the germline V gene, CDR1 is SGHVS and CDR2 is FQNEAQ. The CDR3 covers 14 residues. The chain's CDR3 is CASSLGTGWEKLFF. The DNA of the CDR3 is TGTGCCAGCAGCTTAGGGACAGGGTGGGAAAAACTGTTTTTT.

In its sample, this clonotype was seen many times. The V gene is TRBV6-1, the J gene TRBJ2-5, with a tentative D call TRBD1 (6 bases). The CDR3 spans 14 residues. V was pared by 2 bases and J by 3 bases, with 10 bases between. CDR1 is MNHNS and CDR2 is SASEGT in the germline V gene. The CDR3 protein is CASSELSGEETQYF. The CDR3 DNA follows: TGTGCCAGCAGTGAACTGTCAGGGGAAGAGACCCAGTACTTC.

Points on this clonotype: Relative to the germline gene, one junction end is altered; a read error may explain this. The chain couples TRBV7-6 to TRBJ2-5; D remains ambiguous. Germline loops: CDR1 SGHVS, CDR2 FNYEAQ. CDR3 length: 12 amino acids. CDR3 in amino acids: CASSSWGETHYF. The CDR3 bases are TGTGCCAGCAGCTCGTGGGGTGAGACCCATTACTTC.

A remark on this clonotype: A much larger clone sits a single nucleotide away, making a read error possible. The J gene is TRBJ2-7, the V gene TRBV19; D tentatively fits TRBD1 or TRBD2 (5 bases each). The CDR3 sequence is 14 residues long. Trimming shortened V by 1 base and J by 7 bases, and 14 bases separated the two germline ends. Germline V lookup: CDR1 LNHDA, CDR2 SQIVND (reference sequence). The DNA for the CDR3 is TGTGCCAGTAGTATAGTTGAAGGGGAGAATGAGCAGTACTTC. It is translated as CASSIVEGENEQYF.

This clonotype occurred many times. The CDR3 sequence is CSVSRDRGADTQYF. In DNA form, the CDR3 reads TGCAGCGTGTCCCGGGACAGGGGGGCAGATACGCAGTATTTT. The chain carries TRBV29-1 and TRBJ2-3; 11 bases map to TRBD1. Germline V gives CDR1 SQVTM, CDR2 ANQGSEA. V shed 6 bases, J shed 4 bases, and the junction held 6 bases outside the gene matches. The CDR3 is made up of 14 amino acids.

This rearrangement joins TRBV28 to TRBJ2-3, with 7 bases fitting TRBD2. Looked up from germline, CDR1 is MDHEN and CDR2 is SYDVKM. Germline trimming cut 5 bases from V and 0 bases from J; bases unmatched to any gene: 11. CDR3 length: 17 residues. The CDR3: CASSPNVLASSTDTQYF. The CDR3 DNA reads TGTGCCAGCAGTCCTAATGTACTAGCGTCTAGCACAGATACGCAGTATTTT.

The chain is built from TRBV20-1 and TRBJ2-7; possibly TRBD1 for D (5 bases). This CDR3 has 14 residues. Deletions cut 1 base from V and 0 bases from J, with 10 bases between. Germline loops: CDR1 DFQATT, CDR2 SNEGSKA (reference sequence). CDR3 nucleotide sequence: TGCAGTGCTAGAGGGGGCTCGGGCTCCTACGAGCAGTACTTC. It translates to CSARGGSGSYEQYF.